These 7 T cell receptor beta chains originate from one sample sequenced in a study of blood T cell repertoires in COVID-19. Measured with immunoSEQ multiplex PCR; TCRdb has only the in-frame clones, and not every one. The table includes roughly 500,000 clones, 70% to 90% detected once. Input material: PBMCs or T cells enriched from blood (not recorded which). The receptors derive from a middle-aged woman who had recovered from COVID-19.

The chain uses TRBV23-1 and TRBJ1-4; 9 nucleotides line up with TRBD1. TRBV23-1 falls under the ORF class, with uncertain function. The CDR3 runs to 17 residues. V dropped 2 bases and J dropped 8; count of bases not matched to a gene: 12. CDR3 nucleotides: TGCGCCAGCAGTCAACGTCATCGGGACAGGGTAAACGAAAAACTGTTTTTT. Encoded protein: CASSQRHRDRVNEKLFF.

This clone was seen a single time. The V call is TRBV4-1, the J call TRBJ1-1; perhaps TRBD1 as D (6 bases). The CDR3 consists of 16 residues. CDR1 MGHRA and CDR2 YSYEKL come from the germline V gene. Trimming cost V 2 bases and J 5 bases, with 18 bases left between them. In nucleotides, the CDR3 is TGCGCCAGCAGCCAACCCTGGGGGGGGCAGGGAACTGAAGCTTTCTTT. Encoded protein: CASSQPWGGQGTEAFF.

This chain connects TRBV28 to TRBJ1-4; 12 bases fit TRBD1. The CDR3 is 14 amino acids. Looked up from germline, CDR1 is MDHEN and CDR2 is SYDVKM. V gave up 6 bases and J gave up 15 bases; unmatched junction bases: 11. CDR3 coding DNA: TGTGCCAGCAGAGCCGGGACAGGGGGCGGAGAAGTGTTTTTT. Translating gives CASRAGTGGGEVFF.

This chain connects TRBV10-2 to TRBJ2-1; a weak D match, TRBD2 (6 bases). Trimming pared 3 bases from V and 7 bases from J, leaving 16 bases between. There are 15 residues in the CDR3. The germline V gene encodes CDR1 WSHSY and CDR2 SAAADI. CDR3 residues: CASSDPGLAVNEQFF. DNA for the CDR3: TGCGCCAGCAGTGACCCGGGACTCGCCGTAAATGAGCAGTTCTTC.

The chain employs TRBV18 and TRBJ2-3; 8 positions match TRBD2. The J segment lost 2 bases and the V segment lost 3 bases, leaving 7 bases of the junction unmatched. This CDR3 spans 16 amino acids. The germline V gene encodes CDR1 KGHSH and CDR2 LQKENI. The CDR3 nucleotides read TGTGCCAGCTCACCCGAAACTAGCGGATCCACAGATACGCAGTATTTT. Translation: CASSPETSGSTDTQYF.

The table lists this clone with a count of one. V is TRBV28 and J is TRBJ1-2; 11 nucleotides agree with TRBD1. Looked up from germline, CDR1 is MDHEN and CDR2 is SYDVKM. The CDR3 spans 15 residues. V lost 3 bases and J lost 4; bases outside the gene matches: 4. CDR3 region: CASSFWDRGAYGYTF. CDR3 bases: TGTGCCAGCAGTTTTTGGGACAGGGGGGCCTATGGCTACACCTTC.

The J gene is TRBJ1-2, the V gene TRBV6-4, with 9 bases matching TRBD1. Germline CDR1 and CDR2: MRHNA and SNTAGT. V shed 4 bases, J shed 6 bases, and the junction held 6 bases outside the gene matches. This CDR3 has 14 residues. This CDR3 is CASSGTGTGHGYTF. The CDR3 bases are TGTGCCAGCAGTGGAACCGGGACAGGGCATGGCTACACCTTC.